Given below is one T cell receptor (beta chain) in context. Its antigen is unknown. CDR1 and CDR2 (germline): LGHNA, YSLEER. CDR3 length: 13 amino acids. The V gene lost 4 bases and the J gene lost 3 bases, with 7 bases spanning the gap. The PCR used 60 Vbeta and 13 Jbeta primers. The protocol was immunoSEQ multiplex PCR, while the TCRdb copy is restricted to in-frame clones and leaves out a portion. The top ten clones hold over 2.5% of a sample with 150,000 to 200,000 clones, 65% to 80% of them seen once. These data are taken from a study of cytomegalovirus exposure and HLA in healthy donors. Study findings and constraints: The study found most TCR sequences rare, yet found some public TCRs in many donors.

V usage is TRBV4-3 and J usage is TRBJ1-5; D ambiguous. The receptor was derived from a woman between 35 and 50 years old in good health and CMV-seropositive. The sample taken for sequencing was PBMCs. This CDR3 is CASSLAVNQPQHF. The CDR3 bases are TGCGCCAGCAGCCTAGCTGTCAATCAGCCCCAGCATTTT.